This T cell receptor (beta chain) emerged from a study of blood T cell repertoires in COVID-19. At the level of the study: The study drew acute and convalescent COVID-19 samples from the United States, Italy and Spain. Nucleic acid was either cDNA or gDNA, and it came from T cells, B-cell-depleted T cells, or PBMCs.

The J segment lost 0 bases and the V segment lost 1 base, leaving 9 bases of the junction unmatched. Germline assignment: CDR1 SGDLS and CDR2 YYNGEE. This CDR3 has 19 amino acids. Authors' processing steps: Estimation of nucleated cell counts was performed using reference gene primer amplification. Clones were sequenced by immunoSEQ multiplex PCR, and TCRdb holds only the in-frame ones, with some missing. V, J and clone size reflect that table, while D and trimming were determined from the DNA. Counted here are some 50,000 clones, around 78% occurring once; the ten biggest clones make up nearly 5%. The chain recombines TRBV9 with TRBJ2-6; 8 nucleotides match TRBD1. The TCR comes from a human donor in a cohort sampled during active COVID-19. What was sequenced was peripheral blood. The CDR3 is CASSVLSGQGTSGANVLTF. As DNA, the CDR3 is TGTGCCAGCAGCGTACTATCCGGACAGGGAACCTCTGGGGCCAACGTCCTGACTTTC.